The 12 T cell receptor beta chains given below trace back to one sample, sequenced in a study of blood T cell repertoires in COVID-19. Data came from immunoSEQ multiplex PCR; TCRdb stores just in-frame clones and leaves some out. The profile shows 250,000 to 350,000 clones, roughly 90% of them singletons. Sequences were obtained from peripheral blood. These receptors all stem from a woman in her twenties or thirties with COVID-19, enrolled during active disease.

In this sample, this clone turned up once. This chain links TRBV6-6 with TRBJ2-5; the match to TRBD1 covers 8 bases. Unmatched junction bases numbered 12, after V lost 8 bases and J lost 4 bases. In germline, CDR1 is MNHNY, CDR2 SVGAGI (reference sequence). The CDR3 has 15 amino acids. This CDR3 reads CASSPWTGSGETQYF. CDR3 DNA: TGTGCCAGCTCGCCTTGGACAGGGTCTGGAGAGACCCAGTACTTC.

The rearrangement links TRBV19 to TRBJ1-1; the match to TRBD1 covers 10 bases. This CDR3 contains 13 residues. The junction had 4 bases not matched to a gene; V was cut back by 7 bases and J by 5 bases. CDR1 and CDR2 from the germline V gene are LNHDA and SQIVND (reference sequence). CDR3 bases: TGTGCCAGTAAAGGGACAGGGGTTACTGAAGCTTTCTTT. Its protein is CASKGTGVTEAFF. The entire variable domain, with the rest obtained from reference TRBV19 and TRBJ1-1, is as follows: DGGITQSPKYLFRKEGQNVTLSCEQNLNHDAMYWYRQDPGQGLRLIYYSQIVNDFQKGDIAEGYSVSREKKESFPLTVTSAQKNPTAFYLCASKGTGVTEAFFGQGTRLTVV.

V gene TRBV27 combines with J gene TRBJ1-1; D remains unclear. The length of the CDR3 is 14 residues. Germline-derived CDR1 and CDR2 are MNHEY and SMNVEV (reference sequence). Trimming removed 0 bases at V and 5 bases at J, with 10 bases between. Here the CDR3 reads CASSLSSGGTEAFF. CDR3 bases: TGTGCCAGCAGTTTATCGTCTGGCGGGACTGAAGCTTTCTTT.

This CDR3 reads CASSLSSGEGGYGYTF. The CDR3 DNA reads as TGTGCCAGCAGTTTATCTTCAGGGGAGGGAGGCTATGGCTACACCTTC. The rearrangement uses TRBV28 and TRBJ1-2; perhaps TRBD1 as D (6 bases). The germline V and J ends were trimmed by 1 base and 4 bases, with 16 bases remaining between them. Germline V gives CDR1 MDHEN, CDR2 SYDVKM. The length of the CDR3 is 16 residues.

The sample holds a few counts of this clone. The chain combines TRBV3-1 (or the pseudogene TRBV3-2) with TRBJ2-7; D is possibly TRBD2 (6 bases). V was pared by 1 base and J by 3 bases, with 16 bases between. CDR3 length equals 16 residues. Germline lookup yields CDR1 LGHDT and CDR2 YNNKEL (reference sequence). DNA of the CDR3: TGTGCCAGCAGCCAAGTATCCGGGAGTTACCTCTACGAGCAGTACTTC. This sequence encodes CASSQVSGSYLYEQYF.

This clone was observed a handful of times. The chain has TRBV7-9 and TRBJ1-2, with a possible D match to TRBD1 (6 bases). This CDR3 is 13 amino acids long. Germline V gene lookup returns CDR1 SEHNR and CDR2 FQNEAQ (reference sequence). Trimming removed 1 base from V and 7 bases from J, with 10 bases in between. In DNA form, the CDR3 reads TGTGCCAGCAGCTTAGGAACAGGGACTGGCTACACCTTC. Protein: CASSLGTGTGYTF. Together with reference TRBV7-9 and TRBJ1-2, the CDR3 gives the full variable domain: DTGVSQNPRHKITKRGQNVTFRCDPISEHNRLYWYRQTLGQGPEFLTYFQNEAQLEKSRLLSDRFSAERPKGSFSTLEIQRTEQGDSAMYLCASSLGTGTGYTFGSGTRLTVV.

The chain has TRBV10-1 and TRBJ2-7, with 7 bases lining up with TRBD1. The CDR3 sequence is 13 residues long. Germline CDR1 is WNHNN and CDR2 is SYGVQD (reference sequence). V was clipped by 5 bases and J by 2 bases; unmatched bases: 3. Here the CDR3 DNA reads TGCGCCAGCAGTCCTCAGGGGGCCTACGAGCAGTACTTC. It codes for CASSPQGAYEQYF.

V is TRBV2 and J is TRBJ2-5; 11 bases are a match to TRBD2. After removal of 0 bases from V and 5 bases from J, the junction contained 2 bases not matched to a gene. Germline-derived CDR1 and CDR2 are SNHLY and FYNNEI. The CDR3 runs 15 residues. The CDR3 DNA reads TGTGCCAGCAGTGAAGCTAGCGGGAGGGCCGAGACCCAGTACTTC. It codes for CASSEASGRAETQYF.

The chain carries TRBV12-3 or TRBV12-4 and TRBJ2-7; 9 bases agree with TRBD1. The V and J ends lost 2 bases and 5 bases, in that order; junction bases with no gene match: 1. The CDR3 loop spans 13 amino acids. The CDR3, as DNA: TGTGCCAGCAGTTTAACAGGGGGCCACGAGCAGTACTTC. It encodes CASSLTGGHEQYF.

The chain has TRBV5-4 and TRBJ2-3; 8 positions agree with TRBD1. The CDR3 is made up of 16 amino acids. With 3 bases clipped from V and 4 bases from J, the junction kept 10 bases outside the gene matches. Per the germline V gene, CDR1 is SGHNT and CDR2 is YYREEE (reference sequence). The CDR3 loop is CASSSRTGRGADTQYF. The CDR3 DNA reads TGTGCCAGCAGCTCGCGGACAGGGCGAGGGGCAGATACGCAGTATTTT. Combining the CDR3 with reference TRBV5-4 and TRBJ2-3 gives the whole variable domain ETGVTQSPTHLIKTRGQQVTLRCSSQSGHNTVSWYQQALGQGPQFIFQYYREEENGRGNFPPRFSGLQFPNYSSELNVNALELDDSALYLCASSSRTGRGADTQYFGPGTRLTVL.

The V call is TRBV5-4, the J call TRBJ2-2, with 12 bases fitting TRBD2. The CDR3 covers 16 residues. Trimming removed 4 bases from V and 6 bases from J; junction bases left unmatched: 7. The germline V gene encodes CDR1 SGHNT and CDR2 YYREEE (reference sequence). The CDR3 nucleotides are TGTGCCAGCAGCAAATTGTCTAGCGGGAGGGCCGGGGAGCTGTTTTTT. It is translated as CASSKLSSGRAGELFF.

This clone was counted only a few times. DNA of the CDR3: TGTGCCACCAGTGATTCAGGGGCTGGGGGTGAAGCTTTCTTT. Its translation: CATSDSGAGGEAFF. The chain recombines TRBV24-1 with TRBJ1-1; TRBD1 is a possible D gene (6 bases). The CDR3 spans 14 residues. Trimming left V 2 bases short and J 7 bases short, with 13 bases between. Germline V gene sequence: CDR1 KGHDR, CDR2 SFDVKD.